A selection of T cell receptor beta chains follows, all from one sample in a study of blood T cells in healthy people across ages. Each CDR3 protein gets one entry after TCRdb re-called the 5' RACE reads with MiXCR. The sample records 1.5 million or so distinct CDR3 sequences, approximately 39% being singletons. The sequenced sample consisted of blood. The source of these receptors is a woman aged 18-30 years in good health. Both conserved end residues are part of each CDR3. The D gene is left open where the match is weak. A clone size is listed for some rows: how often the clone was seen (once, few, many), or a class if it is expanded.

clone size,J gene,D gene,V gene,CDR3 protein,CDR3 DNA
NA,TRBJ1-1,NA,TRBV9,CASSDKGVGNTEAFF,TGTGCCAGCAGCGACAAAGGGGTCGGGAACACTGAAGCTTTCTTT
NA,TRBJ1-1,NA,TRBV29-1,CSVEDPGQSDTEAFF,TGCAGCGTTGAAGATCCTGGCCAGTCGGACACTGAAGCTTTCTTT
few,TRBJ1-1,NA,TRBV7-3,CASSLSRDKNTEAFF,TGTGCCAGCAGCTTATCTAGGGATAAGAACACTGAAGCTTTCTTT
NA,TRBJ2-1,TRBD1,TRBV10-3,CAIGRDRDYNEQFF,TGTGCCATCGGCCGGGACAGGGACTACAATGAGCAGTTCTTC
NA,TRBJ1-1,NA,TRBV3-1,CASSQAPSEGNTEAFF,TGTGCCAGCAGCCAAGCCCCTTCGGAGGGGAACACTGAAGCTTTCTTT
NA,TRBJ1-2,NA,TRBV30,CAWSAGTLYGYTF,TGTGCCTGGAGTGCCGGAACCCTCTATGGCTACACCTTC
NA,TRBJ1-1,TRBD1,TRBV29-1,CSVRGTANTEAFF,TGCAGCGTGCGCGGGACAGCGAACACTGAAGCTTTCTTT
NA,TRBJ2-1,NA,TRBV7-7,CASSPRRLHEQFF,TGTGCTAGCAGCCCGCGAAGACTCCATGAGCAGTTCTTC
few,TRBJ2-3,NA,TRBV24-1,CATSDPQGRWGDTQYF,TGTGCCACCAGTGACCCACAGGGTCGGTGGGGAGATACGCAGTATTTT
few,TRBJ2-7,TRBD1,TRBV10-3,CAISDRDRSSYEQYF,TGTGCCATCAGTGACCGGGACAGGTCTTCCTACGAGCAGTACTTC
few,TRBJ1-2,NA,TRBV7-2,CASSLQPTGNGYTF,TGTGCCAGCAGCCTCCAACCCACAGGGAACGGCTACACCTTC
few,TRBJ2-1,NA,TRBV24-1,CATSDRGDGDEQFF,TGTGCCACCAGTGATAGGGGGGACGGGGATGAGCAGTTCTTC
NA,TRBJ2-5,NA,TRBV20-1,CSARDARELETQYF,TGCAGTGCTAGAGATGCGCGGGAATTGGAGACCCAGTACTTC
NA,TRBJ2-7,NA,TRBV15,CATSSEGAPSYEQYF,TGTGCCACCAGCAGTGAAGGAGCCCCTTCCTACGAGCAGTACTTC
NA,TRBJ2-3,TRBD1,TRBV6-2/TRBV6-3,CAIRYRGMDTQYF,TGTGCCATCAGGTACAGGGGTATGGATACGCAGTATTTT
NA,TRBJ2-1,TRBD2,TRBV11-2,CASSWTSGSADEQFF,TGTGCCAGCAGCTGGACTAGCGGGAGTGCGGATGAGCAGTTCTTT
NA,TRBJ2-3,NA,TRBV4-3,CASSQEGAGALDTQYF,TGCGCCAGCAGCCAGGAGGGCGCAGGGGCCCTAGATACGCAGTATTTT
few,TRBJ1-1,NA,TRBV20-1,CSGITGSAEAFF,TGCAGTGGCATCACAGGGTCAGCTGAAGCTTTCTTT
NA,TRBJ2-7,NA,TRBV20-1,CSAPAGRGYPSVPYEQYF,TGCAGTGCCCCGGCCGGGCGGGGCTACCCTAGTGTCCCTTACGAGCAGTACTTC
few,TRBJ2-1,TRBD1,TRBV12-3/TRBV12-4,CASRWDSSYNEQFF,TGTGCCAGCAGGTGGGACAGTTCCTACAATGAGCAGTTCTTC
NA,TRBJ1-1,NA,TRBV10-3,CAISDRRGRDIMDTEAFF,TGTGCCATCAGTGATCGGCGAGGTCGGGACATCATGGACACTGAAGCTTTCTTT
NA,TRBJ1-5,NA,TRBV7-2,CASSSQGSYSNQPQHF,TGTGCCAGCAGCTCTCAGGGGTCCTATAGCAATCAGCCCCAGCATTTT
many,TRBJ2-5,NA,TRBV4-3,CASSQELQGGRETQYF,TGCGCCAGCAGCCAAGAACTTCAGGGAGGTCGAGAGACCCAGTACTTC
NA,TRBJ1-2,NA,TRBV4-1,CASSHAQVNYGYTF,TGCGCCAGCAGCCATGCACAGGTTAACTATGGCTACACCTTC
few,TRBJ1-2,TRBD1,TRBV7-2,CASSVTGALPRGYTF,TGTGCCAGCAGCGTTACAGGGGCCCTGCCGAGGGGCTACACTTTC
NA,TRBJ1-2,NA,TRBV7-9,CAGSFRADNYGYTF,TGTGCCGGCAGCTTCCGGGCAGATAACTATGGCTACACCTTC
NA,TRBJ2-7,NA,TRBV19,CASNFGPTYEQYF,TGTGCCAGTAATTTCGGACCAACCTACGAGCAGTACTTC
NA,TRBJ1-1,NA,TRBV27,CASSFREGMNTEAFF,TGTGCCAGCAGTTTCAGGGAGGGCATGAACACTGAAGCTTTCTTT
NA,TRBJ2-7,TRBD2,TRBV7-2,CASSPMGLVNNEQYF,TGTGCCAGCAGCCCAATGGGACTAGTTAACAATGAGCAGTACTTC
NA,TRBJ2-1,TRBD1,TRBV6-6,CASSLGQVFSYNEQFF,TGTGCCAGCAGTTTGGGACAGGTGTTCTCCTACAATGAGCAGTTCTTC
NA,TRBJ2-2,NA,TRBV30,CAWSVSTATGELFF,TGTGCCTGGAGTGTATCGACTGCCACCGGGGAGCTGTTTTTT
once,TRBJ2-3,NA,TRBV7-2,CASSSSRPQGTQYF,TGTGCCAGCAGCTCCTCGCGGCCCCAGGGCACGCAGTATTTT
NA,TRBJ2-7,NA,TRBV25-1,CASRGGRDGSYEQYF,TGTGCCAGCAGGGGGGGAAGGGACGGGAGCTACGAGCAGTACTTC
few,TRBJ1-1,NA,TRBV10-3,CAISESADTANTEAFF,TGTGCCATCAGTGAGTCCGCGGACACCGCGAACACTGAAGCTTTCTTT
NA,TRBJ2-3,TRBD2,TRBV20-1,CSATLAGVQDTQYF,TGCAGTGCAACACTAGCGGGGGTTCAAGATACGCAGTATTTT
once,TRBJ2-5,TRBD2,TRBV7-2,CASSATSGAETQYF,TGTGCCAGCAGCGCGACTAGCGGGGCTGAGACCCAGTACTTC
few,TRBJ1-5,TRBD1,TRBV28,CASRNQGAGQPQHF,TGTGCCAGCAGAAACCAGGGGGCAGGCCAGCCCCAGCATTTT
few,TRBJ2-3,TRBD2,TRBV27,CASSQWTSGYTDTQYF,TGTGCCAGCAGCCAATGGACTAGCGGGTACACAGATACGCAGTATTTT
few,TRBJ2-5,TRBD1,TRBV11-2,CASSPLDRAETQYF,TGTGCCAGCAGCCCATTAGACAGGGCAGAGACCCAGTACTTC
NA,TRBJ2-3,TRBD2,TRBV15,CATSRDWASGSGTDTQYF,TGTGCCACCAGCAGAGATTGGGCTAGCGGGAGCGGCACAGATACGCAGTATTTT
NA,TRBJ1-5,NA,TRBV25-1,CASSGPGNQHF,TGTGCCAGCAGTGGTCCCGGGAACCAGCATTTT
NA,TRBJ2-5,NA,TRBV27,CASSPPVKTQYF,TGTGCCAGCAGCCCGCCAGTGAAGACCCAGTACTTC
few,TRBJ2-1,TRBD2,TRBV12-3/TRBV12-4,CASSSRTGGPFVFF,TGTGCCAGCAGTAGCCGTACGGGAGGGCCGTTTGTGTTCTTC
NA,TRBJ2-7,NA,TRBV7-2,CASSPRSLPREQYF,TGTGCCAGCAGCCCAAGATCCCTTCCCCGCGAGCAGTACTTC
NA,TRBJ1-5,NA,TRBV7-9,CASSSGMANQPQHF,TGTGCCAGCAGCTCGGGGATGGCCAATCAGCCCCAGCATTTT
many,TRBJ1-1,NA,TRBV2,CASSVHQTSEAFF,TGTGCCAGCAGTGTTCATCAGACTTCTGAAGCTTTCTTT
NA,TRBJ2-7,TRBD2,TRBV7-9,CASSEISSGVYNEQYF,TGTGCCAGCAGTGAAATCTCTAGCGGGGTCTACAATGAGCAGTACTTC
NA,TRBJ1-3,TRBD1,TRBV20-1,CSAIRGHGPQPGNTIYF,TGCAGTGCTATCAGGGGGCACGGACCCCAACCTGGAAACACCATATATTTT
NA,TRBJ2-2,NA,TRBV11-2,CASSLDPQRGTGELFF,TGTGCCAGCAGCTTAGATCCCCAACGTGGAACCGGGGAGCTGTTTTTT
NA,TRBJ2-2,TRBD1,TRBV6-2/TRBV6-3,CAAEQGPGELFF,TGTGCCGCAGAACAGGGGCCCGGGGAGCTGTTTTTT
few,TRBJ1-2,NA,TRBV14,CASSQGRGRTPLNYGYTF,TGTGCCAGCAGCCAAGGGAGGGGACGGACCCCCCTCAACTATGGCTACACCTTC
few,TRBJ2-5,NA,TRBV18,CASSPFQIRQETQYF,TGTGCCAGCTCACCCTTCCAGATAAGGCAGGAGACCCAGTACTTC
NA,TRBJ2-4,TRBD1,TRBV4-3,CASSQVGQGPQYF,TGCGCCAGCAGCCAAGTAGGACAGGGCCCTCAGTACTTC
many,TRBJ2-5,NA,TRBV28,CASSATQPHQETQYF,TGTGCCAGCAGTGCCACCCAGCCCCACCAAGAGACCCAGTACTTC
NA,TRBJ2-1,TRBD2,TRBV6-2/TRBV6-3,CASSASGSSYEQFF,TGTGCCAGCAGTGCTAGCGGGAGCTCATATGAGCAGTTCTTC
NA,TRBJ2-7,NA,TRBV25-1,CASSDLDSSYEQYF,TGTGCCAGCAGTGACCTCGACAGTTCCTACGAGCAGTACTTC
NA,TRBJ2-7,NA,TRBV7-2,CASSLGPGADEQYF,TGTGCCAGCAGCTTAGGACCGGGGGCAGACGAGCAGTACTTC